Following are 26 T cell receptor beta chains from one sample sequenced in a study of OX40 agonist ivuxolimab in advanced cancers. Receptor amplification or capture employed the immunoSEQ multiplex PCR assay. As stored in TCRdb, this immuneACCESS dataset retains in-frame rearrangements with V and J assigned. A fraction of the clones does not appear; measured against another copy, unresolved V genes explain less than half of the discrepancy, and the remainder lacks a known reason. This sample comprises 75,000 to 90,000 clones, approximately 87% of them detected only once. Around 1.6% of the sample comes from the top ten. The sequencing here drew on CD4+ or CD8+ T cells sorted from blood, taken in a trial of the OX40 agonist ivuxolimab. These receptors were collected from an adult with an advanced solid tumor such as melanoma, head and neck, liver or kidney cancer.

This chain uses TRBV5-4 with TRBJ1-6; 7 positions agree with TRBD1. The CDR3 loop spans 16 amino acids. The germline CDR1 and CDR2 sequences are SGHNT and YYREEE (reference sequence). The junction had 8 bases not matched to a gene; V was cut back by 3 bases and J by 5 bases. CDR3 sequence: CASSSHGTDDNSPLHF. CDR3 in DNA: TGTGCCAGCAGCTCTCACGGGACAGATGATAATTCACCCCTCCACTTT. Supplemented by reference TRBV5-4 and TRBJ1-6, the full variable domain reads ETGVTQSPTHLIKTRGQQVTLRCSSQSGHNTVSWYQQALGQGPQFIFQYYREEENGRGNFPPRFSGLQFPNYSSELNVNALELDDSALYLCASSSHGTDDNSPLHFGNGTRLTVT.

The chain carries TRBV10-3 and TRBJ1-2, with a tentative D call TRBD1 (5 bases). CDR3 length equals 14 residues. The V end was cut by 10 bases, the J end by 4 bases, with 19 bases between. Germline V CDR1 and CDR2: ENHRY, SYGVKD. CDR3 amino acids: CATESPGGTYGYTF. CDR3 sequence (DNA): TGTGCCACCGAATCGCCCGGGGGGACCTATGGCTACACCTTC.

V is TRBV7-8 and J is TRBJ2-4, with TRBD2 matching 10 bases. With 6 bases clipped from V and 5 bases from J, the junction kept 16 bases outside the gene matches. The CDR3 extends over 18 amino acids. Germline V gives CDR1 SGHVS, CDR2 FQNEAQ. Here the CDR3 reads CASRPGTSVNRGQNIQYF. CDR3 nucleotides: TGTGCCAGCAGGCCCGGGACTAGCGTAAATCGAGGTCAAAACATTCAGTACTTC.

This clone was seen a few times. This rearrangement joins TRBV5-1 to TRBJ1-1; TRBD1 is a possible D gene (5 bases). In germline, CDR1 is SGHRS, CDR2 YFSETQ. The CDR3 contains 13 residues. V was trimmed by 4 bases and J by 1 base, leaving 8 bases between them. The CDR3 coding sequence is TGCGCCAGCAGCCCCAGGGCGAACACTGAAGCTTTCTTT. Amino acid sequence: CASSPRANTEAFF.

This clone was detected only once. The chain carries TRBV29-1 and TRBJ1-2, with D possibly being TRBD1 (5 bases). Per the germline V gene, CDR1 is SQVTM and CDR2 is ANQGSEA. With 6 bases removed from V and 2 bases from J, the gap between germline ends came to 13 bases. The CDR3 extends over 13 amino acids. The CDR3 DNA is TGCAGCGTCGTCCCCACAGGCAACTATGGCTACACCTTC. Its protein is CSVVPTGNYGYTF.

In its sample, this clone was seen once. The chain links TRBV7-9 to TRBJ2-1; 10 bases are shared with TRBD2. The CDR3 sequence is 14 residues long. Germline trimming cut 2 bases from V and 6 bases from J; bases unmatched to any gene: 1. Germline-derived CDR1 and CDR2 are SEHNR and FQNEAQ (reference sequence). Here the CDR3 reads CASSLLAGVNEQFF. As DNA, the CDR3 is TGTGCCAGCAGCTTACTAGCGGGGGTCAATGAGCAGTTCTTC.

The CDR3 protein is CSARDLRNQFF. The DNA of the CDR3 is TGCAGTGCTAGAGATCTTAGGAACCAGTTCTTC. V usage is TRBV20-1 and J usage is TRBJ2-1; no definite D call. The V and J ends lost 0 bases and 13 bases respectively, with 10 bases between them. This CDR3 contains 11 residues. CDR1 is DFQATT and CDR2 is SNEGSKA in the germline V gene (reference sequence).

This CDR3 reads CASSATLTGNYGYTF. The DNA for the CDR3 is TGTGCCAGCAGTGCCACACTGACAGGGAACTATGGCTACACCTTC. This chain joins TRBV6-4 and TRBJ1-2; 7 bases map to TRBD1. The ends lost 4 bases at V and 2 bases at J; junction bases unmatched: 7. From germline, CDR1 is MRHNA and CDR2 SNTAGT. The CDR3 runs to 15 residues.

The chain recombines TRBV11-2 with TRBJ2-3; D uncertain. V was trimmed by 5 bases and J by 0 bases, leaving 12 bases between them. Germline loops: CDR1 SGHAT, CDR2 FQNNGV. CDR3 length equals 15 residues. The CDR3 sequence: CASSPWTASTDTQYF. CDR3 DNA sequence: TGTGCCAGCAGCCCTTGGACGGCTAGCACAGATACGCAGTATTTT.

The chain carries TRBV6-6 and TRBJ2-7; TRBD2 matches at 15 bases. V lost 11 bases, J lost 6 bases, and 2 bases stayed unmatched. In germline, CDR1 is MNHNY, CDR2 SVGAGI (reference sequence). The CDR3 extends over 12 amino acids. This chain's CDR3 is CAAGLAGGEQYF. The DNA of the CDR3 is TGTGCCGCGGGACTAGCGGGAGGCGAGCAGTACTTC.

The chain employs TRBV27 and TRBJ1-2; D is uncertain. The V end was cut by 7 bases, the J end by 7 bases, with 19 bases between. The CDR3 runs 14 residues. From germline, CDR1 is MNHEY and CDR2 SMNVEV (reference sequence). The DNA for the CDR3 is TGTGCCAGCACCCCGTCGGGCGGCCTCGGTGGCTACACCTTC. Translated, it gives CASTPSGGLGGYTF.

The V and J genes are TRBV6-1 and TRBJ1-3, with D hard to call. CDR1 and CDR2 (germline): MNHNS, SASEGT. The CDR3 length is 15 residues. The V end was cut by 7 bases, the J end by 0 bases, with 13 bases between. CDR3 amino acids: CASNTGLLSGNTIYF. The DNA of the CDR3 is TGTGCCAGCAACACCGGACTGCTCTCTGGAAACACCATATATTTT.

The V and J genes are TRBV19 and TRBJ1-2, with a tentative D call TRBD1 (5 bases). V was shortened by 5 bases and J by 4 bases, with 11 bases between the two germline ends. The CDR3 is 13 residues long. CDR1 is LNHDA, CDR2 SQIVND, per germline (reference sequence). The CDR3 sequence is CASSLGAGYGYTF. CDR3 coding DNA: TGTGCCAGTAGTCTCGGGGCGGGCTATGGCTACACCTTC.

V and J are TRBV11-2 and TRBJ2-5; possibly TRBD2 for D (6 bases). Germline values: CDR1 SGHAT, CDR2 FQNNGV. The V gene lost 1 base and the J gene lost 4 bases, with 10 bases spanning the gap. The CDR3 runs 14 residues. The CDR3 region is CASSLAPGGETQYF. The CDR3 DNA is TGTGCCAGCAGCTTAGCCCCCGGGGGAGAGACCCAGTACTTC.

The chain links TRBV7-9 to TRBJ1-2; D unclear. With 1 base removed from V and 0 bases from J, the gap between germline ends came to 3 bases. Germline CDR1 SEHNR, CDR2 FQNEAQ (reference sequence). The CDR3 is made up of 13 amino acids. The CDR3 reads CASSLGANYGYTF. CDR3 in DNA: TGTGCCAGCAGCTTAGGTGCTAACTATGGCTACACCTTC.

The rearrangement uses TRBV9 and TRBJ2-5, with 15 bases identical to TRBD2. This CDR3 is built from 15 residues. Germline assignment: CDR1 SGDLS and CDR2 YYNGEE. The V gene end was trimmed by 8 bases and the J gene end by 5 bases; junction bases not matched to a gene: 7. CDR3 region: CASGTSGGLGETQYF. CDR3 bases: TGTGCCAGTGGGACTAGCGGGGGGCTGGGGGAGACCCAGTACTTC.

V usage is TRBV21-1 and J usage is TRBJ2-1; TRBD2, the D gene given by the table, was not confirmed from the DNA. TRBV21-1 represents a pseudogene. This CDR3 region has 16 residues. The CDR3 DNA reads TGTGCCAGCAGCAAAGCGAGGCTAGCAGTTTACAATGAGCAGTTCTTC. This gives the protein CASSKARLAVYNEQFF.

This clone was seen only once. The gene calls are TRBV7-2 and TRBJ2-7, with D perhaps TRBD1 or TRBD2 (5 bases each). The CDR3 sequence is 12 residues long. V shed 6 bases and J shed 4 bases, with 10 bases lying between them. CDR1 and CDR2 (germline): SGHTA, FQGNSA. CDR3 protein: CASSKRGYEQYF. The DNA of the CDR3 is TGTGCCAGCAGTAAGAGGGGATACGAGCAGTACTTC.

The V gene is TRBV2, the J gene TRBJ2-3, with 11 bases lining up with TRBD2. CDR1 SNHLY and CDR2 FYNNEI come from the germline V gene. This CDR3 contains 15 residues. Trimming removed 5 bases from V and 3 bases from J; junction bases left unmatched: 4. The CDR3 nucleotides read TGTGCCAGCAGTCTAGCGGGAGGCGGAACAGATACGCAGTATTTT. It is translated as CASSLAGGGTDTQYF.

This clone was counted a few times. The chain carries TRBV5-6 and TRBJ2-7; D could derive from TRBD1 or TRBD2 (5 bases each). Trimming removed 4 bases from V and 2 bases from J, with 16 bases in between. Germline assignment: CDR1 SGHDT and CDR2 YYEEEE. CDR3 length equals 15 residues. As DNA, the CDR3 is TGTGCCAGCAGCGGCGTTCTCATGGGGGCCTACGAGCAGTACTTC. It yields the protein CASSGVLMGAYEQYF.

The J gene is TRBJ1-2, the V gene TRBV7-2; 10 bases agree with TRBD1. The CDR3 runs 16 residues. Germline V gene data show CDR1 as SGHTA and CDR2 as FQGNSA. Trimming removed 2 bases from V and 3 bases from J; junction bases left unmatched: 6. The CDR3 loop reads CASSLRWDRGHYGYTF. CDR3 bases: TGTGCCAGCAGCTTACGATGGGACAGGGGACACTATGGCTACACCTTC.

The rearrangement joins TRBV2 to TRBJ2-7; 7 bases map to TRBD1. Germline CDR1 reads SNHLY; CDR2 reads FYNNEI. The V gene end was trimmed by 6 bases and the J gene end by 3 bases; junction bases not matched to a gene: 2. This CDR3 contains 12 residues. The DNA of the CDR3 is TGTGCCAGCAGGGGGGACAGCTACGAGCAGTACTTC. It is translated as CASRGDSYEQYF. The full variable domain, its missing parts supplied by reference TRBV2 and TRBJ2-7, is EPEVTQTPSHQVTQMGQEVILRCVPISNHLYFYWYRQILGQKVEFLVSFYNNEISEKSEIFDDQFSVERPDGSNFTLKIRSTKLEDSAMYFCASRGDSYEQYFGPGTRLTVT.

This chain uses TRBV5-4 with TRBJ2-5, with D maybe TRBD2 (6 bases). CDR1 and CDR2 (germline): SGHNT, YYREEE (reference sequence). The CDR3 runs 17 residues. The V end was cut by 4 bases, the J end by 2 bases, with 21 bases between. The CDR3 loop is CASSPAGLAVTQETQYF. Here the CDR3 DNA reads TGTGCCAGCAGCCCGGCGGGGTTAGCGGTAACACAAGAGACCCAGTACTTC.

The chain employs TRBV18 and TRBJ2-3; no firm D call. This CDR3 has 15 amino acids. In germline, CDR1 is KGHSH, CDR2 LQKENI. V gave up 3 bases and J gave up 0 bases, with 10 bases separating them. The DNA of the CDR3 is TGTGCCAGCTCACCTCCCGGCACTAGCACAGATACGCAGTATTTT. Translating gives CASSPPGTSTDTQYF.

The gene calls are TRBV6-1 and TRBJ2-7; 12 bases line up with TRBD2. Per germline, CDR1 MNHNS and CDR2 SASEGT. This CDR3 comprises 15 residues. V trimming: 1 base; J trimming: 6 bases; junction bases outside the gene matches: 4. CDR3: CASSEGLAGVGEQYF. CDR3 nucleotides: TGTGCCAGCAGTGAAGGACTAGCGGGAGTCGGCGAGCAGTACTTC.

The rearrangement uses TRBV6-5 and TRBJ2-3; unclear D gene. Germline V gene lookup returns CDR1 MNHEY and CDR2 SVGAGI. The CDR3 totals 12 residues. V gave up 4 bases and J gave up 2 bases, with 4 bases separating them. CDR3: CASSSDTDTQYF. DNA of the CDR3: TGTGCCAGCAGTTCCGACACAGATACGCAGTATTTT.